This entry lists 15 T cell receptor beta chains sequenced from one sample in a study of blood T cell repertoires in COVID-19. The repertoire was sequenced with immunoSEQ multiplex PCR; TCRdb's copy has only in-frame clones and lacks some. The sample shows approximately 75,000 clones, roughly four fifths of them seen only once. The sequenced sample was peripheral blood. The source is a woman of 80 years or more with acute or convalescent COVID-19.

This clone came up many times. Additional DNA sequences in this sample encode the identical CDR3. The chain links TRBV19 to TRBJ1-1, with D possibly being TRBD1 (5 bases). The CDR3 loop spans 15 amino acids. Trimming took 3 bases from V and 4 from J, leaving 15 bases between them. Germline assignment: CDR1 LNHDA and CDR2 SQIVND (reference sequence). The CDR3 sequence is CASSMKDSGFTEAFF. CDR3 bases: TGTGCCAGTAGTATGAAAGATTCAGGGTTCACTGAAGCTTTCTTT.

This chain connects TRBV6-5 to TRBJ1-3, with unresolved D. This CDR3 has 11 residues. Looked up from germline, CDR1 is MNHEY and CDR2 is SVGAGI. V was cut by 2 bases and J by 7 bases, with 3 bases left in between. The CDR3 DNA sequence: TGTGCCAGCAGTTACCAGAACACCATATATTTT. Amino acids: CASSYQNTIYF.

The CDR3 sequence: CASNPGGAGDTQYF. Here the CDR3 DNA reads TGTGCCAGCAATCCCGGGGGGGCCGGAGATACGCAGTATTTT. The chain links TRBV7-2 to TRBJ2-3; 8 nucleotides line up with TRBD2. CDR3 size: 14 residues. The V gene end was trimmed by 7 bases and the J gene end by 5 bases; junction bases not matched to a gene: 8. CDR1 and CDR2 from the germline V gene are SGHTA and FQGNSA. The full variable domain, in which reference TRBV7-2 and TRBJ2-3 provide the parts outside the CDR3, is GAGVSQSPSNKVTEKGKDVELRCDPISGHTALYWYRQSLGQGLEFLIYFQGNSAPDKSGLPSDRFSAERTGGSVSTLTIQRTQQEDSAVYLCASNPGGAGDTQYFGPGTRLTVL.

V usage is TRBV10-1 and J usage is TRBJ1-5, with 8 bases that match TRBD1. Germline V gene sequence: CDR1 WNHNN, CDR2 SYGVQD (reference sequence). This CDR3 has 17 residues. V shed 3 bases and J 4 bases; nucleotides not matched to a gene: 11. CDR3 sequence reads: CASSENRRGLSNQPQHF. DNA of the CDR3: TGCGCCAGCAGTGAAAACCGCAGGGGGCTAAGTAATCAGCCCCAGCATTTT.

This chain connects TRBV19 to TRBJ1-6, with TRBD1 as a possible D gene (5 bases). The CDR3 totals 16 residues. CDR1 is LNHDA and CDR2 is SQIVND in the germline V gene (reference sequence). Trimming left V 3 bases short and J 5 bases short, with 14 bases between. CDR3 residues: CASSMWQGLNNSPLHF. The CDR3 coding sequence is TGTGCCAGTAGTATGTGGCAGGGTTTAAATAATTCACCCCTCCACTTT.

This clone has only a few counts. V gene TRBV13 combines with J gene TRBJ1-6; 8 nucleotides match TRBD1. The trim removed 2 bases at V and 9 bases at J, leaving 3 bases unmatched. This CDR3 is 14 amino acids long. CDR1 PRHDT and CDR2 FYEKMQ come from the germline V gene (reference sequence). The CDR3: CASSLNRGSSPLHF. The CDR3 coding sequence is TGTGCCAGCAGCTTAAACAGGGGGAGTTCACCCCTCCACTTT.

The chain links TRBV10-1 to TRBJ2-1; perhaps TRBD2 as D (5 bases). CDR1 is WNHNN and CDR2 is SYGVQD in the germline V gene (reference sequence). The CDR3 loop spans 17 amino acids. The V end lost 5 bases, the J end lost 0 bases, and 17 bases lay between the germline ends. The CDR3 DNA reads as TGCGCCAGCAGTCCTTTGAGCGGCCAGAGCTCCTACAATGAGCAGTTCTTC. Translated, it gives CASSPLSGQSSYNEQFF.

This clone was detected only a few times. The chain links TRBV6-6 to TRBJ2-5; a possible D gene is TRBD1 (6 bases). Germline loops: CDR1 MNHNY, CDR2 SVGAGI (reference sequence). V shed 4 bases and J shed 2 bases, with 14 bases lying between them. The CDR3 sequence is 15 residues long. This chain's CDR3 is CASSSGAHLQETQYF. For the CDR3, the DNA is TGTGCCAGCAGTTCAGGGGCCCATCTACAAGAGACCCAGTACTTC.

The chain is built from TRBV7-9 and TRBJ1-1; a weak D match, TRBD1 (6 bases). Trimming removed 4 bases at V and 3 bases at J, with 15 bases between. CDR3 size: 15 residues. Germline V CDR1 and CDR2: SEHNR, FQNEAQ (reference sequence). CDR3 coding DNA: TGTGCCAGCAGCTGGCACACCAGGGGCGACACTGAAGCTTTCTTT. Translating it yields CASSWHTRGDTEAFF.

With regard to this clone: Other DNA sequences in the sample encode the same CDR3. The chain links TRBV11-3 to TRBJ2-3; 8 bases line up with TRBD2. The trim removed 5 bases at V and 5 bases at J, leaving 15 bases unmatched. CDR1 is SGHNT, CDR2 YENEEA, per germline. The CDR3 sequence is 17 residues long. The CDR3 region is CASSPPARGGAGDTQYF. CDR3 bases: TGTGCCAGCAGCCCCCCCGCTCGGGGGGGGGCCGGAGATACGCAGTATTTT.

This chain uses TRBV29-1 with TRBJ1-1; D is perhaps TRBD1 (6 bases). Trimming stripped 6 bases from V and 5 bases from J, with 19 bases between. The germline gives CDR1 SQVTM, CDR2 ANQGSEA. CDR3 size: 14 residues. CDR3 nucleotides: TGCAGCGTGGATTACGGGGGGCGGGGGACTGAAGCTTTCTTT. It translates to CSVDYGGRGTEAFF. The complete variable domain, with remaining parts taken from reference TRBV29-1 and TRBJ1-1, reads SAVISQKPSRDICQRGTSLTIQCQVDSQVTMMFWYRQQPGQSLTLIATANQGSEATYESGFVIDKFPISRPNLTFSTLTVSNMSPEDSSIYLCSVDYGGRGTEAFFGQGTRLTVV.

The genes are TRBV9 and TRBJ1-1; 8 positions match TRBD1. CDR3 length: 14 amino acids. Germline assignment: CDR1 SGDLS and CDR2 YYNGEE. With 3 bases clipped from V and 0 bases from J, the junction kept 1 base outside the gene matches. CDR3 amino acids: CASSAGQVNTEAFF. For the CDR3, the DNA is TGTGCCAGCAGCGCGGGACAGGTGAACACTGAAGCTTTCTTT.

CDR3 loop: CASSARVAKNIQYF. The CDR3 nucleotides are TGTGCCAGCAGCGCCAGGGTGGCCAAAAACATTCAGTACTTC. The chain employs TRBV2 and TRBJ2-4, with D tentatively TRBD1 (5 bases). The CDR3 length is 14 residues. Germline V gene sequence: CDR1 SNHLY, CDR2 FYNNEI. V lost 6 bases to trimming and J lost 1 base, with 10 bases between them.

The CDR3 nucleotides are TGTGCCAGCAGTGGGAGCGGGGGGGCCTACGAGCAGTACTTC. Translated, it gives CASSGSGGAYEQYF. The rearrangement joins TRBV2 to TRBJ2-7; 10 bases match TRBD2. The CDR3 runs to 14 residues. Germline values: CDR1 SNHLY, CDR2 FYNNEI. The V and J ends lost 4 bases and 2 bases, in that order; junction bases with no gene match: 2.

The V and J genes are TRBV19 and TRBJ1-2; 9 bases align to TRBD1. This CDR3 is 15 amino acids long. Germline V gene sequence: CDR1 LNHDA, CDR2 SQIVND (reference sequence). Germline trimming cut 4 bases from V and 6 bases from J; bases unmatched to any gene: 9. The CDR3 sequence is CASSTTGGVLDGYTF. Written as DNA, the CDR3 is TGTGCCAGTAGTACTACAGGGGGCGTCCTGGATGGCTACACCTTC.